Presented here are 3 T cell receptor beta chains from one specimen sequenced in a study of vaccination and CD4 T cells after COVID-19. The Oncomine TCR Beta short-read assay sequenced DNA from cultured CD4+ T cells. TCRdb called the PCR reads again in MiXCR, with one record for every CDR3 protein. The sample has 10,000 to 15,000 distinct CDR3 sequences, roughly 80% seen once. Regarding treatment: approximately nine-day PBMC culture with coronavirus spike peptide pools or control peptides (ViraFEST assay). For these receptors, no antigen is known. This specimen was CD4+ T cells from blood, cultured in vitro, taken after SARS-CoV-2 vaccination. Receptor source: a human donor who received a COVID-19 vaccine.

V is TRBV27 and J is TRBJ2-4; D possibly matches TRBD1 or TRBD2 (5 bases each). The CDR3 covers 16 residues. CDR1 MNHEY and CDR2 SMNVEV come from the germline V gene (reference sequence). With 7 bases removed from V and 0 bases from J, the gap between germline ends came to 16 bases. Here the CDR3 reads CASTPGWGIAKNIQYF. CDR3 nucleotide sequence: TGTGCCAGCACCCCGGGATGGGGGATAGCCAAAAACATTCAGTACTTC.

There are a few counts of this clonotype. The rearrangement joins TRBV20-1 to TRBJ1-6, with D possibly being TRBD1 (6 bases). Deletions cut 0 bases from V and 7 bases from J, with 16 bases between. Germline values: CDR1 DFQATT, CDR2 SNEGSKA (reference sequence). The CDR3 is 16 residues long. The CDR3 sequence is CSARDGAGAENSPLHF. For the CDR3, the DNA is TGCAGTGCTAGAGATGGCGCGGGGGCTGAGAATTCACCCCTCCACTTT.

This rearrangement joins TRBV2 to TRBJ1-5, with a tentative D call TRBD1 (6 bases). Germline V gene data show CDR1 as SNHLY and CDR2 as FYNNEI. The CDR3 extends over 16 amino acids. The V end lost 0 bases, the J end lost 2 bases, and 11 bases lay between the germline ends. The CDR3 sequence is CASSEARGERNQPQHF. CDR3 nucleotide sequence: TGTGCCAGCAGTGAAGCGAGGGGGGAACGCAATCAGCCCCAGCATTTT.